Each of the 12 T cell receptor beta chains below was sequenced from the same sample in a study of shared clonotypes between healthy human individuals. Here immunoSEQ multiplex PCR was the method, and the copy in TCRdb shows in-frame clones only, minus some. The sample records roughly 2.1 million clones, 90% to 95% being singletons. CD45RO-negative, CCR7-positively selected cells formed the naive CD8 fraction, excluding terminally differentiated effector memory CD45RA+ cells. The specimen was naive CD8+ T cells from PBMCs. The receptors originated from a man younger than 30 in good health. Some clones in this sample may be carry-over from other donors' samples.

The rearrangement links TRBV11-2 to TRBJ2-3, with TRBD2 matching 8 bases. Germline trimming cut 5 bases from V and 7 bases from J; bases unmatched to any gene: 14. The CDR3 contains 16 residues. Germline V gene lookup returns CDR1 SGHAT and CDR2 FQNNGV. CDR3 protein: CASSRPLAGLRNTQYF. DNA for the CDR3: TGTGCCAGCAGCCGCCCCTTAGCGGGACTTAGGAATACGCAGTATTTT.

With regard to this clone: Other DNA sequences of this sample code for an identical CDR3. V gene TRBV6-5 combines with J gene TRBJ1-5; the D is unclear. In germline, CDR1 is MNHEY, CDR2 SVGAGI. V gave up 2 bases and J gave up 4 bases, with 6 bases separating them. The length of the CDR3 is 13 residues. The CDR3: CASSYGPNQPQHF. The DNA of the CDR3 is TGTGCCAGCAGTTACGGTCCAAATCAGCCCCAGCATTTT.

J is TRBJ2-1 and V is TRBV9, with D perhaps matching TRBD2 (6 bases). V was trimmed by 4 bases and J by 2 bases, leaving 16 bases between them. Germline CDR1 reads SGDLS; CDR2 reads YYNGEE. This CDR3 has 16 residues. The CDR3 DNA reads TGTGCCAGCAGCCGGGACTTGTCACATACCTACAATGAGCAGTTCTTC. This sequence encodes CASSRDLSHTYNEQFF.

V is TRBV29-1 and J is TRBJ2-3; possible D gene TRBD1, 7 bases. Trimming removed 6 bases at V and 4 bases at J, with 20 bases between. This CDR3 is built from 15 residues. Germline CDR1 reads SQVTM; CDR2 reads ANQGSEA. CDR3 nucleotides: TGCAGCGTCGGAGGGGGCCCCAGGAGCGCAGATACGCAGTATTTT. Amino acids: CSVGGGPRSADTQYF.

The chain is built from TRBV5-6 and TRBJ2-4; D may be TRBD1 (6 bases). CDR1 and CDR2 (germline): SGHDT, YYEEEE. The CDR3 totals 16 residues. The V gene lost 6 bases and the J gene lost 3 bases, with 19 bases spanning the gap. The CDR3 bases are TGTGCCAGCACCCTAAGGGCAGGGGTGTTCAAAAACATTCAGTACTTC. It encodes CASTLRAGVFKNIQYF. The full variable domain, rest sourced from reference TRBV5-6 and TRBJ2-4, is DAGVTQSPTHLIKTRGQQVTLRCSPKSGHDTVSWYQQALGQGPQFIFQYYEEEERQRGNFPDRFSGHQFPNYSSELNVNALLLGDSALYLCASTLRAGVFKNIQYFGAGTRLSVL.

The V and J genes are TRBV28 and TRBJ2-3; 7 nucleotides agree with TRBD2. Germline CDR1 and CDR2: MDHEN and SYDVKM. V was pared by 5 bases and J by 0 bases, with 11 bases of the junction left unmatched. The CDR3 has 17 amino acids. The CDR3 nucleotides are TGTGCCAGCAGTCTAATAGCGGGCCCGACTAGCACAGATACGCAGTATTTT. It translates to CASSLIAGPTSTDTQYF.

This clone was counted once. The J gene is TRBJ1-3, the V gene TRBV4-1; tentative D call: TRBD1 (5 bases). This CDR3 has 17 residues. The germline V and J ends were trimmed by 1 base and 0 bases, with 13 bases remaining between them. The germline CDR1 and CDR2 sequences are MGHRA and YSYEKL. Here the CDR3 reads CASSQGLGGSSGNTIYF. CDR3 DNA: TGCGCCAGCAGCCAAGGCCTCGGGGGAAGCTCTGGAAACACCATATATTTT.

J is TRBJ2-7 and V is TRBV4-3; weak D call: TRBD2 (6 bases). Trimming took off 4 bases at V and 7 bases at J, with 20 bases between the two ends. In germline, CDR1 is LGHNA, CDR2 YSLEER. The length of the CDR3 is 15 residues. The CDR3 is CASSRSRASAREQYF. CDR3 DNA: TGCGCCAGCAGCCGAAGCCGGGCTAGCGCCAGGGAGCAGTACTTC.

The chain carries TRBV6-6 and TRBJ2-7, with no clear D. The CDR3 runs to 15 residues. In germline, CDR1 is MNHNY, CDR2 SVGAGI (reference sequence). The V end was cut by 0 bases, the J end by 0 bases, with 9 bases between. The CDR3 reads CASSYSSLSSYEQYF. The CDR3 nucleotides are TGTGCCAGCAGTTACTCGAGTTTAAGCTCCTACGAGCAGTACTTC.

The J gene is TRBJ1-2, the V gene TRBV30, with 9 bases fitting TRBD1. Germline CDR1 and CDR2: GTSNPN and SVGIG (reference sequence). The CDR3 is made up of 14 amino acids. Losses at the gene ends were 4 bases for V and 4 bases for J; bases not matched to a gene: 7. Here the CDR3 reads CAWTRTGGGYGYTF. In DNA, the CDR3 is TGTGCCTGGACTCGTACAGGGGGCGGCTATGGCTACACCTTC.

V and J are TRBV4-1 and TRBJ2-5; 10 bases match TRBD2. The CDR3 is 18 amino acids. V trimming: 4 bases; J trimming: 5 bases; junction bases outside the gene matches: 16. The germline CDR1 and CDR2 sequences are MGHRA and YSYEKL. The CDR3 nucleotides read TGCGCCAGCAGCCCTGGCCTTAGCGGGGGGCTTGTAATCGAGACCCAGTACTTC. Translating it yields CASSPGLSGGLVIETQYF.

The V and J genes are TRBV5-6 and TRBJ2-7; TRBD2 matches 11 bases. In germline, CDR1 is SGHDT, CDR2 YYEEEE. The V and J ends lost 3 bases and 7 bases, in that order; junction bases with no gene match: 9. The CDR3 is made up of 15 amino acids. The CDR3 coding sequence is TGTGCCAGCAGCTACGTAGCGGGAGGGCCTCATGAGCAGTACTTC. Encoded protein: CASSYVAGGPHEQYF.